This T cell receptor (beta chain) was sequenced for a study of cytomegalovirus exposure and HLA in healthy donors. Notes on the study in general: Analysis performed later showed TCR beta chains linked to HLA being more clonally expanded than equally common others. Later analysis placed DRB1 highest and HLA-C lowest in TCR association rates, which differed by HLA locus.

Germline assignment: CDR1 SQVTM and CDR2 ANQGSEA. This CDR3 spans 12 amino acids. V was cut by 4 bases and J by 2 bases, with 9 bases left in between. A remark on this clone: The antigen remains undetermined.

The PCR ran on 60 Vbeta and 13 Jbeta primers. Libraries were prepared by immunoSEQ multiplex PCR; TCRdb keeps only in-frame clonotypes and omits some of them. The top ten clones hold around 4.5% of a sample with approximately 160,000 clones, approximately 67% of them seen once. The receptor was isolated from a woman aged 18-29 years in good health and CMV-seropositive. Sequenced: PBMCs. V and J are TRBV29-1 and TRBJ2-7; D not certain. The CDR3 DNA reads TGCAGCGTTGGGGTTACTACCTACGAGCAGTACTTC. This encodes CSVGVTTYEQYF.